Below are 30 T cell receptor beta chains sequenced from a single sample in a study of T cells after yellow fever vaccination. One entry per CDR3 protein, called by TCRdb with MiXCR from the 5' RACE reads. The sample includes around 330,000 distinct CDR3 sequences, around 3.9% of them seen just once. The specimen was PBMCs, collected on the day of the yellow fever booster vaccination. The receptors stem from a man aged 18 to 35 who received the YFV17D yellow fever vaccine.

This clonotype showed up many times. This chain uses TRBV5-8 with TRBJ2-5; 9 bases fit TRBD1. The junction had 2 bases not matched to a gene; V was cut back by 2 bases and J by 3 bases. The germline gives CDR1 SGHTS, CDR2 YDEGEE. The CDR3 spans 14 residues. CDR3 amino acids: CASSLTGGEETQYF. CDR3 nucleotides: TGTGCCAGCAGCTTAACAGGGGGCGAAGAGACCCAGTACTTC.

The V gene is TRBV2, the J gene TRBJ1-6, with D perhaps TRBD1 (5 bases). Germline CDR1 reads SNHLY; CDR2 reads FYNNEI. V dropped 0 bases and J dropped 6 bases, with 12 bases sitting between them. This CDR3 contains 16 residues. The CDR3 spells CASSEARRRGNSPLHF. Written as DNA, the CDR3 is TGTGCCAGCAGTGAAGCCCGGCGGAGGGGTAATTCACCCCTCCACTTT.

This clonotype was recorded at least ten times. The genes are TRBV6-2 or TRBV6-3 and TRBJ1-2; 8 nucleotides match TRBD1. The CDR3 is 17 amino acids. Per the germline V gene, CDR1 is MNHEY and CDR2 is SVGEGT. The V and J ends lost 6 bases and 10 bases, in that order; junction bases with no gene match: 22. For the CDR3, the DNA is TGTGCCAGCAGAGTTACCGGCCGTACCGGGACAGGCGAGGACTACACCTTC. It specifies CASRVTGRTGTGEDYTF.

At least ten counts were recorded for this clonotype. The CDR3 nucleotides are TGTGCCAGCAGCTTAGTCGCGGGGGCGAATGGTGACATTCAGTACTTC. Its protein product is CASSLVAGANGDIQYF. The chain combines TRBV7-2 with TRBJ2-4; perhaps TRBD2 as D (7 bases). Germline CDR1 SGHTA, CDR2 FQGNSA. This CDR3 contains 16 residues. Trimming left V 1 base short and J 8 bases short, with 18 bases between.

There are many counts of this clonotype. The V call is TRBV7-6, the J call TRBJ2-5; D is undetermined. Germline V lookup: CDR1 SGHVS, CDR2 FNYEAQ. V lost 3 bases to trimming and J lost 1 base, with 3 bases between them. The CDR3 is 12 amino acids. This CDR3 is CASSFLQETQYF. The CDR3 DNA reads TGTGCCAGCAGCTTTCTCCAAGAGACCCAGTACTTC.

This chain links TRBV10-3 with TRBJ1-5; D uncertain. The CDR3 spans 13 residues. V dropped 5 bases and J dropped 3 bases, with 8 bases sitting between them. CDR1 is ENHRY and CDR2 is SYGVKD in the germline V gene. CDR3 region: CAISPPNNQPQHF. DNA for the CDR3: TGTGCCATCAGTCCCCCCAACAATCAGCCCCAGCATTTT.

The table lists this clonotype with many counts. The chain carries TRBV7-2 and TRBJ1-6, with D unresolved. CDR1 and CDR2 (germline): SGHTA, FQGNSA. The CDR3 is 14 amino acids. V shed 5 bases and J shed 6 bases, with 11 bases lying between them. The CDR3 loop reads CASSPLDFNSPLHF. The CDR3 nucleotides read TGTGCCAGCAGCCCCTTAGACTTTAATTCACCCCTCCACTTT.

This clonotype was counted a few times. This sequence joins TRBV20-1 and TRBJ2-3; maybe TRBD2 (6 bases). CDR3 size: 15 residues. The V and J ends lost 3 bases and 1 base respectively, with 14 bases between them. From germline, CDR1 is DFQATT and CDR2 SNEGSKA (reference sequence). The CDR3 here is CSASPELAGTDTQYF. The CDR3 DNA is TGCAGTGCTAGCCCCGAATTAGCGGGCACAGATACGCAGTATTTT.

This clonotype occurred many times. V and J are TRBV5-1 and TRBJ2-7; D call uncertain. This CDR3 contains 15 residues. V lost 0 bases and J lost 2, with 12 bases in between. The germline CDR1 and CDR2 sequences are SGHRS and YFSETQ. In nucleotides, the CDR3 is TGCGCCAGCAGCTTGGCCCTGACGGATACCTACGAGCAGTACTTC. Translating it yields CASSLALTDTYEQYF.

This clonotype has a count of ten or more. This chain joins TRBV10-3 and TRBJ1-4; TRBD1 agrees at 9 bases. The CDR3 consists of 13 residues. V lost 11 bases, J lost 5 bases, and 6 bases stayed unmatched. CDR1 ENHRY and CDR2 SYGVKD come from the germline V gene. The DNA for the CDR3 is TGTGCCTCAAGACAGGGGGAGAATGAAAAACTGTTTTTT. Its protein product is CASRQGENEKLFF.

This clonotype was seen ten or more times. The chain has TRBV7-3 and TRBJ1-1; D gene unclear. From germline, CDR1 is SGHTA and CDR2 FQGTGA. Deletions cut 2 bases from V and 5 bases from J, with 9 bases between. The CDR3 is 13 residues long. CDR3 amino acids: CASSLEAWTEAFF. CDR3 nucleotide sequence: TGTGCCAGCAGCTTAGAGGCCTGGACTGAAGCTTTCTTT.

The V and J genes are TRBV24-1 and TRBJ2-1; TRBD1 is a possible D gene (6 bases). Germline CDR1 KGHDR, CDR2 SFDVKD. The ends were cut back, 1 base at V and 6 bases at J, with 9 bases in the middle. This CDR3 comprises 14 residues. CDR3 residues: CATSDLSRGNEQFF. The CDR3 coding sequence is TGTGCCACCAGTGATTTATCCAGGGGCAATGAGCAGTTCTTC.

The CDR3, as DNA: TGTGCCAGCATGCCATGGGGATCCCCCACAGATACGCAGTATTTT. Its protein product is CASMPWGSPTDTQYF. The chain is built from TRBV14 and TRBJ2-3; D gene uncertain. V was clipped by 7 bases and J by 2 bases, with 16 bases between them. The CDR3 extends over 15 amino acids. CDR1 is SGHDN, CDR2 FVKESK, per germline.

This clonotype showed up many times. The chain joins TRBV10-2 to TRBJ1-1; D is unclear. This CDR3 spans 13 amino acids. Germline-derived CDR1 and CDR2 are WSHSY and SAAADI. Trimming cost V 3 bases and J 0 bases, with 5 bases left between them. The CDR3 DNA follows: TGCGCCAGCAGTGAATGGGTGAACACTGAAGCTTTCTTT. As protein: CASSEWVNTEAFF.

In this sample, this clonotype turned up many times. The chain links TRBV5-1 to TRBJ2-5; 10 nucleotides align to TRBD1. The J segment lost 3 bases and the V segment lost 3 bases, leaving 5 bases of the junction unmatched. Germline CDR1 is SGHRS and CDR2 is YFSETQ. The CDR3 is made up of 15 amino acids. The CDR3 DNA sequence: TGCGCCAGCAGCTCGCTGGGGACAGGGGAAGAGACCCAGTACTTC. Translation: CASSSLGTGEETQYF.

There are a few counts of this clonotype. The gene calls are TRBV4-2 and TRBJ2-5, with TRBD2 identical over 9 bases. Looked up from germline, CDR1 is LGHNA and CDR2 is YNFKEQ. The V gene end was trimmed by 0 bases and the J gene end by 5 bases; junction bases not matched to a gene: 4. The CDR3 contains 15 residues. CDR3 in DNA: TGTGCCAGCAGCCAAGAAGGCGGGGGGGACGAGACCCAGTACTTC. Its protein product is CASSQEGGGDETQYF.

This clonotype was recorded at least ten times. The chain is built from TRBV9 and TRBJ2-1, with a possible D match to TRBD1 (6 bases). The germline V and J ends were trimmed by 0 bases and 10 bases, with 8 bases remaining between them. There are 12 residues in the CDR3. Per the germline V gene, CDR1 is SGDLS and CDR2 is YYNGEE. Here the CDR3 DNA reads TGTGCCAGCAGCGTAGGGACAGTCGAGCAGTTCTTC. This translates into CASSVGTVEQFF.

The genes are TRBV12-3 or TRBV12-4 and TRBJ1-2, with TRBD1 identical over 9 bases. The length of the CDR3 is 15 residues. V shed 6 bases and J 4 bases; nucleotides not matched to a gene: 9. The CDR3 loop reads CASRGPGQGAYGYTF. CDR3 nucleotides: TGTGCCAGCAGGGGCCCGGGACAGGGTGCCTATGGCTACACCTTC.

The chain has TRBV13 and TRBJ2-7; 7 positions match TRBD1. This CDR3 contains 15 residues. V lost 5 bases, J lost 1 base, and 8 bases stayed unmatched. Germline CDR1 reads PRHDT; CDR2 reads FYEKMQ (reference sequence). DNA for the CDR3: TGTGCCAGCAGCCCCTGGACAGGTAGGTCCTACGAGCAGTACGTC. Translation: CASSPWTGRSYEQYV.

Ten or more counts support this clonotype. This rearrangement joins TRBV7-2 to TRBJ2-1, with 10 positions matching TRBD2. Germline CDR1 reads SGHTA; CDR2 reads FQGNSA. The CDR3 loop spans 16 amino acids. Unmatched junction bases numbered 6, after V lost 1 base and J lost 6 bases. This CDR3 is CASSLGTGLASNEQFF. CDR3 nucleotide sequence: TGTGCCAGCAGCTTAGGAACGGGACTAGCGAGCAATGAGCAGTTCTTC.

The table lists this clonotype with many counts. The chain has TRBV5-1 and TRBJ2-3, with TRBD2 matching over 7 bases. Germline trimming cut 3 bases from V and 1 base from J; bases unmatched to any gene: 11. There are 17 residues in the CDR3. Germline CDR1 is SGHRS and CDR2 is YFSETQ. CDR3 sequence reads: CASSWASGDRRTDTQYF. Here the CDR3 DNA reads TGCGCCAGCAGCTGGGCTAGCGGAGACCGGCGCACAGATACGCAGTATTTT.

CDR3 nucleotide sequence: TGTGCCAGCAGCTCCGGGGGGGGCGATGAGCAGTTCTTC. This codes for CASSSGGGDEQFF. V and J are TRBV7-8 and TRBJ2-1; 8 bases agree with TRBD2. CDR3 length equals 13 residues. The V gene end was trimmed by 4 bases and the J gene end by 8 bases; junction bases not matched to a gene: 4. Per germline, CDR1 SGHVS and CDR2 FQNEAQ.

This clonotype has at least ten counts. The V gene is TRBV3-1, the J gene TRBJ2-1, with TRBD1 matching 9 bases. V lost 0 bases, J lost 0 bases, and 9 bases stayed unmatched. Germline V lookup: CDR1 LGHDT, CDR2 YNNKEL (reference sequence). The CDR3 is 19 residues long. CDR3 in DNA: TGTGCCAGCAGCCAAGATTTGGGGACAGGGCGCAGCTCCTACAATGAGCAGTTCTTC. Translated, it gives CASSQDLGTGRSSYNEQFF.

This clonotype was picked up many times. The chain combines TRBV7-8 with TRBJ2-2; D is unclear. Germline CDR1 SGHVS, CDR2 FQNEAQ. The V gene lost 3 bases and the J gene lost 2 bases, with 13 bases spanning the gap. This CDR3 region has 16 residues. The CDR3 protein is CASSFKGPINTGELFF. In DNA form, the CDR3 reads TGTGCCAGCAGCTTTAAGGGCCCGATCAACACCGGGGAGCTGTTTTTT.

This clonotype was found many times. The rearrangement joins TRBV6-2 or TRBV6-3 to TRBJ2-5, with TRBD2 matching 8 bases. V lost 5 bases, J lost 5 bases, and 13 bases stayed unmatched. The CDR3 is 16 residues long. Per germline, CDR1 MNHEY and CDR2 SVGEGT. Here the CDR3 DNA reads TGTGCCAGCAGTCCCCTAGGGCGGGGGGACGTGGAGACCCAGTACTTC. Residues: CASSPLGRGDVETQYF.

In its sample, this clonotype was seen many times. V gene TRBV10-3 combines with J gene TRBJ2-5; tentatively, D is TRBD2 (6 bases). Germline CDR1 and CDR2: ENHRY and SYGVKD. This CDR3 spans 14 amino acids. Trimming cost V 0 bases and J 4 bases, with 9 bases left between them. Here the CDR3 DNA reads TGTGCCATCAGTGAGTCGGGACTTGCAGAGACCCAGTACTTC. Translated, it gives CAISESGLAETQYF.

This clonotype was recorded a few times. The chain joins TRBV19 to TRBJ2-4; a possible D gene is TRBD2 (5 bases). Germline loops: CDR1 LNHDA, CDR2 SQIVND (reference sequence). Trimming removed 2 bases at V and 0 bases at J, with 17 bases between. The CDR3 runs 18 residues. The CDR3 nucleotides are TGTGCCAGTAGTATAAGGACGCCTAGCCCCCTAGCCAAAAACATTCAGTACTTC. Encoded protein: CASSIRTPSPLAKNIQYF.

This clonotype was seen a few times. The chain employs TRBV12-3 or TRBV12-4 and TRBJ2-3, with TRBD1 matching over 7 bases. The CDR3 loop spans 14 amino acids. V lost 7 bases and J lost 5; bases outside the gene matches: 9. The CDR3 spells CASKYRGELDTQYF. The CDR3 DNA reads as TGTGCCAGCAAATACAGGGGCGAGTTAGATACGCAGTATTTT.

This clonotype was detected a few times. The chain is built from TRBV11-2 and TRBJ2-7, with 8 bases that match TRBD1. V gave up 4 bases and J gave up 6 bases; unmatched junction bases: 14. Germline CDR1 and CDR2: SGHAT and FQNNGV. The CDR3 spans 16 residues. CDR3 protein: CASSSPRTGPDREQYF. The CDR3 DNA reads as TGTGCCAGCAGCTCACCCCGGACAGGGCCCGACCGCGAGCAGTACTTC. The whole variable domain, filled in from reference TRBV11-2 and TRBJ2-7, reads EAGVAQSPRYKIIEKRQSVAFWCNPISGHATLYWYQQILGQGPKLLIQFQNNGVVDDSQLPKDRFSAERLKGVDSTLKIQPAKLEDSAVYLCASSSPRTGPDREQYFGPGTRLTVT.

This clonotype occurred many times. This sequence joins TRBV7-9 and TRBJ2-3; possibly TRBD2 for D (6 bases). V gave up 3 bases and J gave up 4 bases, with 17 bases separating them. Germline CDR1 and CDR2: SEHNR and FQNEAQ (reference sequence). This CDR3 is 16 amino acids long. CDR3 coding DNA: TGTGCCAGCAGCTTGGGGGGAAGAACGGGGCCAGATACGCAGTATTTT. Encoded protein: CASSLGGRTGPDTQYF.